Shown below are 29 T cell receptor beta chains from a single sample sequenced in a study of control samples from healthy donors and cancer patients (dated by TCRdb to 2020 to 2021). Library preparation was by the immunoSEQ multiplex PCR assay. TCRdb re-hosts the immuneACCESS table, in-frame sequences only. Its copies lack some clones; in the studies checked, an unresolved V gene accounts for under half of them, and the cause for the rest is not known. This sample comprises about 90,000 clones, just over 90% of them detected only once. Jointly, the top ten make up approximately 1.5% of the sample. Sequences were obtained from blood. The receptors were gathered from a woman in her twenties or thirties in good health.

This clone was observed once. CDR3 protein: CASRTVAYQPQHF. The DNA of the CDR3 is TGTGCCAGCCGGACGGTGGCTTATCAGCCCCAGCATTTT. The chain recombines TRBV6-5 with TRBJ1-5; D uncertain. This CDR3 is 13 amino acids long. The germline V gene encodes CDR1 MNHEY and CDR2 SVGAGI. V was cut by 8 bases and J by 5 bases, with 13 bases left in between.

The gene calls are TRBV5-4 and TRBJ1-1, with TRBD1 as a possible D gene (5 bases). Germline CDR1 is SGHNT and CDR2 is YYREEE (reference sequence). The V gene lost 4 bases and the J gene lost 3 bases, with 16 bases spanning the gap. The CDR3 spans 15 residues. The CDR3 protein is CASSPSGRGDTEAFF. The CDR3 DNA is TGTGCCAGCAGCCCGTCGGGTAGAGGGGACACTGAAGCTTTCTTT.

The rearrangement joins TRBV5-5 to TRBJ1-6, with unresolved D. This CDR3 comprises 18 residues. Germline-derived CDR1 and CDR2 are SGHKS and YYEKEE (reference sequence). V lost 4 bases and J lost 9, with 26 bases in between. The CDR3 sequence is CASSQDLIRAPISSPLHF. The CDR3 DNA sequence: TGTGCCAGCAGCCAGGATCTTATTAGAGCTCCTATAAGTTCACCCCTCCACTTT. Full variable domain (missing parts from reference TRBV5-5 and TRBJ1-6): DAGVTQSPTHLIKTRGQQVTLRCSPISGHKSVSWYQQVLGQGPQFIFQYYEKEERGRGNFPDRFSARQFPNYSSELNVNALLLGDSALYLCASSQDLIRAPISSPLHFGNGTRLTVT.

The rearrangement joins TRBV5-1 to TRBJ1-6; D perhaps matches TRBD1 (5 bases). Trimming pared 4 bases from V and 7 bases from J, leaving 15 bases between. The CDR3 is made up of 15 amino acids. Germline-derived CDR1 and CDR2 are SGHRS and YFSETQ. The CDR3 spells CASSRAGTENSPLHF. Here the CDR3 DNA reads TGCGCCAGCAGCCGGGCCGGGACGGAGAATTCACCCCTCCACTTT.

V is TRBV19 and J is TRBJ1-6, with 9 bases fitting TRBD1. The V and J ends lost 8 bases and 9 bases, in that order; junction bases with no gene match: 5. Germline CDR1 is LNHDA and CDR2 is SQIVND (reference sequence). The CDR3 has 13 amino acids. CDR3 amino acids: CASSGQGISPLHF. In nucleotides, the CDR3 is TGTGCCAGTTCGGGACAGGGCATTTCACCCCTCCACTTT.

V gene TRBV3-1 (or the pseudogene TRBV3-2) combines with J gene TRBJ2-7; the D is unclear. Germline CDR1 reads LGHDT; CDR2 reads YNNKEL (reference sequence). The CDR3 spans 11 residues. The germline V and J ends were trimmed by 1 base and 6 bases, with 4 bases remaining between them. The CDR3 DNA is TGTGCCAGCAGCCAAGTAAGCGAGCAGTACTTC. Translation: CASSQVSEQYF.

The chain joins TRBV4-1 to TRBJ2-7; the D call may be TRBD1 or TRBD2 (6 bases each). This CDR3 is 15 amino acids long. V dropped 1 base and J dropped 7 bases, with 17 bases sitting between them. Germline V gives CDR1 MGHRA, CDR2 YSYEKL. The chain's CDR3 is CASSQGGALIVEQYF. The DNA for the CDR3 is TGCGCCAGCAGCCAAGGGGGGGCTCTTATTGTGGAGCAGTACTTC.

This sequence joins TRBV24-1 and TRBJ2-3; TRBD2 matches at 10 bases. The CDR3 runs 16 residues. Germline V gene sequence: CDR1 KGHDR, CDR2 SFDVKD. Trimming at V came to 7 bases and at J to 4 bases, leaving 10 bases not matched to a gene. The CDR3 coding sequence is TGTGCCACCAGGGGAATGCTAGCGGGAGAATCAGATACGCAGTATTTT. It is translated as CATRGMLAGESDTQYF.

V and J are TRBV6-6 and TRBJ1-2, with 9 bases matching TRBD1. The germline CDR1 and CDR2 sequences are MNHNY and SVGAGI (reference sequence). The CDR3 contains 13 residues. Germline trimming cut 6 bases from V and 8 bases from J; bases unmatched to any gene: 7. The CDR3: CASSAGTGKGYTF. The CDR3 DNA sequence: TGTGCCAGCAGCGCCGGGACAGGGAAAGGCTACACCTTC.

The chain joins TRBV29-1 to TRBJ1-1, with unresolved D. This CDR3 comprises 12 residues. Germline values: CDR1 SQVTM, CDR2 ANQGSEA. The ends were cut back, 5 bases at V and 1 base at J, with 8 bases in the middle. CDR3 region: CSVRRRNTEAFF. For the CDR3, the DNA is TGCAGCGTTAGGAGGCGGAACACTGAAGCTTTCTTT. Together with reference TRBV29-1 and TRBJ1-1, the CDR3 gives the full variable domain: SAVISQKPSRDICQRGTSLTIQCQVDSQVTMMFWYRQQPGQSLTLIATANQGSEATYESGFVIDKFPISRPNLTFSTLTVSNMSPEDSSIYLCSVRRRNTEAFFGQGTRLTVV.

This chain connects TRBV2 to TRBJ1-5; no firm D call. V shed 1 base and J shed 7 bases, with 8 bases lying between them. The germline gives CDR1 SNHLY, CDR2 FYNNEI. The CDR3 consists of 13 residues. The CDR3 DNA sequence: TGTGCCAGCAGTGAAGATCTCTGGCAGCCCCAGCATTTT. The encoded protein is CASSEDLWQPQHF.

In this sample, this clone turned up a few times. The chain combines TRBV7-8 with TRBJ1-2, with a weak D call TRBD1 (5 bases). V shed 0 bases and J shed 3 bases, with 11 bases lying between them. Germline CDR1 and CDR2: SGHVS and FQNEAQ. The CDR3 has 15 residues. Here the CDR3 DNA reads TGTGCCAGCAGCTTAGCTGGGTTGGGGGACTATGGCTACACCTTC. It is translated as CASSLAGLGDYGYTF.

This chain connects TRBV9 to TRBJ2-3; 10 bases align to TRBD2. CDR3 size: 16 residues. The germline V gene has CDR1 SGDLS and CDR2 YYNGEE. The V segment lost 0 bases and the J segment 8 bases; nucleotides outside the gene matches: 9. The CDR3 here is CASSVGLAGGLVTQYF. Here the CDR3 DNA reads TGTGCCAGCAGCGTAGGGTTAGCGGGGGGACTTGTTACGCAGTATTTT.

This clone was seen just once. J is TRBJ1-2 and V is TRBV30; D possibly corresponds to TRBD1 (6 bases). The CDR3 spans 13 residues. From germline, CDR1 is GTSNPN and CDR2 SVGIG (reference sequence). DNA of the CDR3: TGTGCGACCCACAGGGACGAACACTATGGCTACACCTTC. Its protein is CATHRDEHYGYTF.

V is TRBV29-1 and J is TRBJ2-3; no clear D. The CDR3 sequence is 13 residues long. Trimming took 3 bases from V and 6 from J, leaving 13 bases between them. CDR1 and CDR2 (germline): SQVTM, ANQGSEA. In DNA, the CDR3 is TGCAGCGTTGACCTTGTCTCCCGGGATACGCAGTATTTT. This codes for CSVDLVSRDTQYF.

CDR3 residues: CAISEQGSYNSPLHF. In nucleotides, the CDR3 is TGTGCCATCAGTGAACAGGGTTCCTATAATTCACCCCTCCACTTT. The chain employs TRBV10-3 and TRBJ1-6, with a tentative D call TRBD1 (6 bases). This CDR3 contains 15 residues. Germline V gene lookup returns CDR1 ENHRY and CDR2 SYGVKD. V was shortened by 3 bases and J by 1 base, with 7 bases between the two germline ends.

The chain links TRBV6-6 to TRBJ1-5; D is undetermined. The CDR3 spans 15 residues. Trimming removed 7 bases at V and 0 bases at J, with 13 bases between. Germline V gives CDR1 MNHNY, CDR2 SVGAGI (reference sequence). This chain's CDR3 is CASTPRIHSNQPQHF. CDR3 in DNA: TGTGCCAGCACTCCCCGAATCCATAGCAATCAGCCCCAGCATTTT.

This clone appeared once. The chain combines TRBV6-1 with TRBJ1-1; possibly TRBD1 for D (5 bases). Germline V gives CDR1 MNHNS, CDR2 SASEGT. The CDR3 is made up of 15 amino acids. Trimming stripped 2 bases from V and 4 bases from J, with 14 bases between. In DNA, the CDR3 is TGTGCCAGCAGTGAATTATTGGGCGGGGGCACTGAAGCTTTCTTT. Protein sequence: CASSELLGGGTEAFF.

This chain connects TRBV5-1 to TRBJ1-2; possibly TRBD1 for D (6 bases). The CDR3 is made up of 15 amino acids. The V gene's germline CDR1 is SGHRS and CDR2 YFSETQ. V lost 3 bases to trimming and J lost 4 bases, with 16 bases between them. CDR3 loop: CASSSGTRTPYGYTF. Here the CDR3 DNA reads TGCGCCAGCAGCTCCGGGACAAGGACTCCCTATGGCTACACCTTC. Combining the CDR3 with reference TRBV5-1 and TRBJ1-2 gives the whole variable domain KAGVTQTPRYLIKTRGQQVTLSCSPISGHRSVSWYQQTPGQGLQFLFEYFSETQRNKGNFPGRFSGRQFSNSRSEMNVSTLELGDSALYLCASSSGTRTPYGYTFGSGTRLTVV.

The J gene is TRBJ2-1, the V gene TRBV21-1. TRBV21-1 is marked as a pseudogene. The CDR3 extends over 16 amino acids. This CDR3 reads CASSKGLGGTNNEQFF. In DNA form, the CDR3 reads TGTGCCAGCAGCAAAGGATTGGGCGGAACCAACAATGAGCAGTTCTTC.

The V and J genes are TRBV12-3 or TRBV12-4 and TRBJ1-4; D remains unclear. CDR3 length equals 13 residues. Trimming took off 7 bases at V and 4 bases at J, with 10 bases between the two ends. This CDR3 reads CASKGFGNEKLFF. The CDR3, as DNA: TGTGCCAGCAAAGGGTTTGGTAATGAAAAACTGTTTTTT.

The rearrangement uses TRBV19 and TRBJ2-1, with D unresolved. This CDR3 is 16 amino acids long. Germline lookup yields CDR1 LNHDA and CDR2 SQIVND (reference sequence). The V gene lost 3 bases and the J gene lost 5 bases, with 17 bases spanning the gap. For the CDR3, the DNA is TGTGCCAGTAGTATCGGCGCCAGGATAGTCAACAATGAGCAGTTCTTC. This codes for CASSIGARIVNNEQFF.

The chain joins TRBV11-2 to TRBJ2-1; possible D gene TRBD2, 5 bases. CDR1 is SGHAT and CDR2 is FQNNGV in the germline V gene. With 4 bases removed from V and 8 bases from J, the gap between germline ends came to 9 bases. The CDR3 has 12 residues. The CDR3 loop is CASSSLAYEQFF. The CDR3 nucleotides are TGTGCCAGCAGCTCGTTAGCGTATGAGCAGTTCTTC. Full variable domain (remainder filled in from reference TRBV11-2 and TRBJ2-1): EAGVAQSPRYKIIEKRQSVAFWCNPISGHATLYWYQQILGQGPKLLIQFQNNGVVDDSQLPKDRFSAERLKGVDSTLKIQPAKLEDSAVYLCASSSLAYEQFFGPGTRLTVL.

Points on this clone: At one of its ends the junction is not consistent with the germline gene, which may arise from a read error. The rearrangement uses TRBV7-9 and TRBJ2-3; 9 bases are a match to TRBD1. This CDR3 is 18 amino acids long. CDR1 is SEHNR and CDR2 is FQNEAQ in the germline V gene (reference sequence). The CDR3 loop is CASSLVQGAWGHTNTQYF. The CDR3 DNA is TGTGCCAGCAGCTTAGTACAGGGGGCGTGGGGTCACACAAATACGCAGTATTTT.

V is TRBV18 and J is TRBJ2-1, with 10 positions matching TRBD2. The V segment lost 3 bases and the J segment 6 bases; nucleotides outside the gene matches: 5. The CDR3 spans 15 residues. Germline V CDR1 and CDR2: KGHSH, LQKENI. CDR3 nucleotide sequence: TGTGCCAGCTCACCTGCTAGCGGGGGAGCCAATGAGCAGTTCTTC. Residues: CASSPASGGANEQFF.

The count of this clone is one. The chain recombines TRBV3-1 (or the pseudogene TRBV3-2) with TRBJ2-2, with D perhaps TRBD1 (5 bases). V lost 0 bases and J 6 bases, leaving 11 bases between the germline ends. Germline CDR1 and CDR2: LGHDT and YNNKEL (reference sequence). This CDR3 has 15 amino acids. The CDR3 DNA reads TGTGCCAGCAGCCAAGATGTAGGGGCTGCCGGGGAGCTGTTTTTT. This sequence encodes CASSQDVGAAGELFF.

This chain links TRBV5-1 with TRBJ1-6, with 10 bases lining up with TRBD1. The J segment lost 13 bases and the V segment lost 1 base, leaving 5 bases of the junction unmatched. CDR3 size: 14 residues. Germline CDR1 is SGHRS and CDR2 is YFSETQ. In DNA, the CDR3 is TGCGCCAGCAGCTTGTCGACAGGGGGCGCGCCCCTCCACTTT. It translates to CASSLSTGGAPLHF.

The chain combines TRBV7-2 with TRBJ2-5; possible D gene TRBD2, 7 bases. CDR3 length equals 15 residues. The V and J ends lost 6 bases and 5 bases respectively, with 19 bases between them. Germline V gives CDR1 SGHTA, CDR2 FQGNSA. The CDR3 DNA follows: TGTGCCAGCAGACCCCGTGGGGGGGCACAGGAGACCCAGTACTTC. It codes for CASRPRGGAQETQYF.

The V and J genes are TRBV9 and TRBJ1-6; possibly TRBD1 for D (6 bases). Germline lookup yields CDR1 SGDLS and CDR2 YYNGEE. Trimming removed 4 bases at V and 7 bases at J, with 18 bases between. The CDR3 is 16 amino acids. DNA of the CDR3: TGTGCCAGCAGCCTGTACAGGGAGGCACTGAATTCACCCCTCCACTTT. Translation gives CASSLYREALNSPLHF.